These 25 T cell receptor beta chains were sequenced from one sample in a study of cytomegalovirus exposure and HLA in healthy donors. Primers: 60 Vbeta forward and 13 Jbeta reverse. TCRdb's copy holds only in-frame clones and misses some; the assay was immunoSEQ multiplex PCR. The sample comprises some 120,000 clones, about four fifths of which are singletons, and just over 1% rests with the top ten. Sequencing was done on a sample of PBMCs. The receptors originated from a human donor in good health.

Note on this clone: An end of the junction does not agree with germline; a read error may underlie this. V and J are TRBV7-9 and TRBJ1-1; D is ambiguous. Per germline, CDR1 SEHNR and CDR2 FQNEAQ (reference sequence). The CDR3 consists of 12 residues. CDR3: CSSRGLNTEAFF. The CDR3 DNA sequence: TGTTCCAGCCGGGGTTTGAACACTGAAGCTTTCTTT.

The CDR3 DNA sequence: TGTGCCAGCGGACAGGGTTTTGAGTTGACGACTGAAGCTTTCTTT. Its translation is CASGQGFELTTEAFF. V is TRBV6-1 and J is TRBJ1-1, with TRBD1 identical over 8 bases. Germline V gene data show CDR1 as MNHNS and CDR2 as SASEGT. This CDR3 has 15 amino acids. V was pared by 8 bases and J by 5 bases, with 13 bases of the junction left unmatched.

This clone was detected a few times. J is TRBJ2-7 and V is TRBV4-1; tentatively, D is TRBD1 (5 bases). The germline CDR1 and CDR2 sequences are MGHRA and YSYEKL. Trimming shortened V by 4 bases and J by 0 bases, and 13 bases separated the two germline ends. The CDR3 runs to 15 residues. The CDR3 DNA is TGCGCCAGCAGCCCGGACAAGGCTAGCTCCTACGAGCAGTACTTC. Translating gives CASSPDKASSYEQYF.

The V gene is TRBV2, the J gene TRBJ2-5, with D possibly being TRBD2 (6 bases). The CDR3 consists of 14 residues. The V end lost 8 bases, the J end lost 4 bases, and 17 bases lay between the germline ends. Germline lookup yields CDR1 SNHLY and CDR2 FYNNEI. CDR3 nucleotide sequence: TGTGCCAGCGGGGGGATTCCCCAAGGAGAGACCCAGTACTTC. Its translation is CASGGIPQGETQYF.

The J gene is TRBJ2-5, the V gene TRBV6-1; 12 bases align to TRBD1. The J call is doubtful: the DNA matches TRBJ2-7 better. The CDR3 has 14 amino acids. Germline loops: CDR1 MNHNS, CDR2 SASEGT. CDR3: CASSTGTGGAEQYF. The CDR3 DNA follows: TGTGCCAGCAGCACCGGGACAGGGGGCGCCGAGCAGTACTTC.

V and J are TRBV2 and TRBJ1-1; D is unresolved. The germline V and J ends were trimmed by 7 bases and 3 bases, with 9 bases remaining between them. The germline V gene encodes CDR1 SNHLY and CDR2 FYNNEI. This CDR3 is 12 amino acids long. The CDR3 nucleotides are TGTGCCAGCAAATTTCGAGACACTGAAGCTTTCTTT. Protein: CASKFRDTEAFF.

The chain recombines TRBV4-1 with TRBJ2-3; 7 bases align to TRBD1. The J segment lost 2 bases and the V segment lost 4 bases, leaving 12 bases of the junction unmatched. The CDR3 consists of 17 residues. Germline V gene sequence: CDR1 MGHRA, CDR2 YSYEKL. The CDR3 DNA reads TGCGCCAGCAGCCCTACTCCCGGGACAGTCCTCACAGATACGCAGTATTTT. Translation gives CASSPTPGTVLTDTQYF.

Only one count was recorded for this clone. The V and J genes are TRBV11-2 and TRBJ2-2; possible D gene TRBD2, 5 bases. The CDR3 spans 15 residues. With 3 bases removed from V and 3 bases from J, the gap between germline ends came to 11 bases. Germline-derived CDR1 and CDR2 are SGHAT and FQNNGV. DNA of the CDR3: TGTGCCAGCAGCTTTCGAGATAGCGACACCGGGGAGCTGTTTTTT. It codes for CASSFRDSDTGELFF.

V gene TRBV6-5 combines with J gene TRBJ1-2, with 7 bases identical to TRBD1. Trimming took 7 bases from V and 0 from J; bases not matched to a gene: 8. CDR1 and CDR2 (germline): MNHEY, SVGAGI. There are 15 residues in the CDR3. The CDR3 here is CASTGKGAPNYGYTF. CDR3 nucleotides: TGTGCCAGCACGGGAAAGGGGGCGCCTAACTATGGCTACACCTTC.

This chain connects TRBV19 to TRBJ2-7, with D possibly TRBD1 on 5 matching bases. There are 14 residues in the CDR3. V was shortened by 6 bases and J by 6 bases, with 18 bases between the two germline ends. CDR1 is LNHDA, CDR2 SQIVND, per germline (reference sequence). DNA of the CDR3: TGTGCCAGTAGCCTGGGGCAGGGCATCTTCGAGCAGTACTTC. Amino acids: CASSLGQGIFEQYF.

This clone occurred once. The rearrangement uses TRBV6-1 and TRBJ1-5; TRBD1 is a possible D gene (5 bases). CDR3 size: 15 residues. Germline assignment: CDR1 MNHNS and CDR2 SASEGT. The V gene lost 2 bases and the J gene lost 5 bases, with 13 bases spanning the gap. The CDR3 DNA is TGTGCCAGCAGTGAACCCAGGGCCTCTGATCAGCCCCAGCATTTT. As protein: CASSEPRASDQPQHF.

The genes are TRBV19 and TRBJ2-7, with 7 bases fitting TRBD2. The CDR3 is 15 residues long. V was pared by 5 bases and J by 0 bases, with 7 bases of the junction left unmatched. The germline gives CDR1 LNHDA, CDR2 SQIVND (reference sequence). The CDR3 loop reads CASSERAGPSYEQYF. CDR3 nucleotide sequence: TGTGCCAGTAGTGAAAGAGCGGGGCCCTCCTACGAGCAGTACTTC.

The table lists this clone with a few counts. The chain uses TRBV6-4 and TRBJ1-1; D unclear. V was cut by 6 bases and J by 4 bases, with 6 bases left in between. Germline V gives CDR1 MRHNA, CDR2 SNTAGT. The CDR3 runs to 11 residues. This CDR3 reads CASSEGTEAFF. DNA of the CDR3: TGTGCCAGCAGCGAGGGCACTGAAGCTTTCTTT.

The rearrangement links TRBV27 to TRBJ2-7; 9 bases map to TRBD2. The CDR3 has 14 residues. The trim removed 0 bases at V and 6 bases at J, leaving 3 bases unmatched. The germline V gene encodes CDR1 MNHEY and CDR2 SMNVEV (reference sequence). The CDR3 DNA sequence: TGTGCCAGCAGTTTATCAGCGGGGGGCGGCGAGCAGTACTTC. It encodes CASSLSAGGGEQYF.

This clone was seen only a few times. The rearrangement links TRBV5-1 to TRBJ2-1; maybe TRBD1 (6 bases). The CDR3 contains 15 residues. Germline V gene data show CDR1 as SGHRS and CDR2 as YFSETQ. Trimming removed 0 bases from V and 3 bases from J, with 10 bases in between. CDR3 sequence: CASSLGQDVYNEQFF. The DNA of the CDR3 is TGCGCCAGCAGCTTGGGACAGGATGTCTACAATGAGCAGTTCTTC. Filled out from reference TRBV5-1 and TRBJ2-1, the complete variable domain reads KAGVTQTPRYLIKTRGQQVTLSCSPISGHRSVSWYQQTPGQGLQFLFEYFSETQRNKGNFPGRFSGRQFSNSRSEMNVSTLELGDSALYLCASSLGQDVYNEQFFGPGTRLTVL.

This clone came up once. Other DNA sequences in the same sample also yield this CDR3. CDR3 nucleotide sequence: TGTGCCAGCAGCCCCGGGTCAGCCTACAATGAGCAGTTCTTC. Translating gives CASSPGSAYNEQFF. The chain couples TRBV7-8 to TRBJ2-1, with D unresolved. The CDR3 covers 14 residues. CDR1 SGHVS and CDR2 FQNEAQ come from the germline V gene. V was trimmed by 5 bases and J by 2 bases, leaving 10 bases between them.

The V gene is TRBV6-5, the J gene TRBJ2-7, with a tentative D call TRBD1 (6 bases). This CDR3 has 12 amino acids. Germline V gene sequence: CDR1 MNHEY, CDR2 SVGAGI. The ends were cut back, 6 bases at V and 4 bases at J, with 10 bases in the middle. Here the CDR3 DNA reads TGTGCCAGCAGCAGTCAGGGGTACGAGCAGTACTTC. It yields the protein CASSSQGYEQYF.

This clone was detected once. This chain joins TRBV12-5 and TRBJ1-1, with D maybe TRBD1 (6 bases). Germline CDR1 is LGHNT and CDR2 is FRNRAP. CDR3 length: 14 residues. V was trimmed by 4 bases and J by 3 bases, leaving 12 bases between them. The CDR3 spells CASGYGGKYTEAFF. In DNA form, the CDR3 reads TGTGCTAGTGGTTATGGGGGCAAGTACACTGAAGCTTTCTTT.

CDR3 loop: CASSLSGGGYEQYF. The CDR3 DNA reads TGTGCCAGCAGCCTAAGCGGGGGTGGGTACGAGCAGTACTTC. The J gene is TRBJ2-7, the V gene TRBV21-1; no check of the table's D call, TRBD2, against the DNA was made. TRBV21-1 is reported as a pseudogene. The CDR3 is made up of 14 amino acids.

This clone was observed a handful of times. The chain links TRBV5-4 to TRBJ1-1; a possible D gene is TRBD1 (5 bases). CDR1 is SGHNT, CDR2 YYREEE, per germline (reference sequence). Trimming took off 5 bases at V and 2 bases at J, with 10 bases between the two ends. The CDR3 runs 13 residues. The CDR3 DNA reads TGTGCCAGCAGGAACCAGGGAAACACTGAAGCTTTCTTT. This translates into CASRNQGNTEAFF.

The chain is built from TRBV5-4 and TRBJ2-5; no firm D call. The J call is in doubt because the DNA end fits TRBJ2-7 better. Germline V gene lookup returns CDR1 SGHNT and CDR2 YYREEE (reference sequence). CDR3 size: 11 residues. CDR3 nucleotides: TGTGCCAGCAGCTTGGGTTACGAGCAGTACTTC. Translating it yields CASSLGYEQYF.

The chain recombines TRBV5-1 with TRBJ2-3; 7 bases are a match to TRBD2. This CDR3 is built from 11 residues. The J segment lost 10 bases and the V segment lost 7 bases, leaving 6 bases of the junction unmatched. Germline CDR1 SGHRS, CDR2 YFSETQ. CDR3 bases: TGCGCCAGCGTTCAAGGGAGGGCGCAGTATTTT. Its translation: CASVQGRAQYF.

This clone showed up just once. V and J are TRBV28 and TRBJ2-7; TRBD2 is a possible D gene (6 bases). Germline CDR1 reads MDHEN; CDR2 reads SYDVKM. The CDR3 runs to 13 residues. Trimming removed 5 bases at V and 1 base at J, with 9 bases between. The CDR3 sequence is CASSVAVSYEQYF. In nucleotides, the CDR3 is TGTGCCAGCAGTGTAGCGGTTTCCTACGAGCAGTACTTC. The full variable domain, rest sourced from reference TRBV28 and TRBJ2-7, is DVKVTQSSRYLVKRTGEKVFLECVQDMDHENMFWYRQDPGLGLRLIYFSYDVKMKEKGDIPEGYSVSREKKERFSLILESASTNQTSMYLCASSVAVSYEQYFGPGTRLTVT.

The V and J genes are TRBV15 and TRBJ2-1; 14 bases line up with TRBD2. The CDR3 extends over 16 amino acids. The V gene's germline CDR1 is LNHNV and CDR2 YYDKDF (reference sequence). V lost 3 bases and J lost 8; bases outside the gene matches: 6. CDR3 nucleotides: TGTGCCACCAGCAGCCGACTAGCGGGGGGGCCCGATGAGCAGTTCTTC. It translates to CATSSRLAGGPDEQFF.

The chain combines TRBV5-1 with TRBJ2-3, with 8 bases matching TRBD2. The V gene's germline CDR1 is SGHRS and CDR2 YFSETQ. With V trimmed by 0 bases and J by 6 bases, 3 bases remained unmatched. The CDR3 is 14 residues long. This CDR3 reads CASSLELAGDTQYF. CDR3 DNA sequence: TGCGCCAGCAGCTTGGAATTAGCGGGGGATACGCAGTATTTT.